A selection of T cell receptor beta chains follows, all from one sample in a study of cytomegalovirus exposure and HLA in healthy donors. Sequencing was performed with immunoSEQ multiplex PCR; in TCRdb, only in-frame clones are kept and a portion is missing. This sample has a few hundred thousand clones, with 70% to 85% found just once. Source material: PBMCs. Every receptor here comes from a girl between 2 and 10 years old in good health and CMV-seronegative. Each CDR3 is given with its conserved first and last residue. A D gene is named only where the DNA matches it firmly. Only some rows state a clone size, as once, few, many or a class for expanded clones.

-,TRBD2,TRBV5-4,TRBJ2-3,TGTGCCAGCAGCTTGGGCCTTTTGGCGGGAGGGGCAGATACGCAGTATTTT,CASSLGLLAGGADTQYF
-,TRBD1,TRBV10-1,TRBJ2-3,TGCGCCAGCAGATCGGACAGGGGGTGGACAGATACGCAGTATTTT,CASRSDRGWTDTQYF
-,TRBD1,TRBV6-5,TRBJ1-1,TGTGCCAGCAGTTACAGACAGGGGAACACTGAAGCTTTCTTT,CASSYRQGNTEAFF
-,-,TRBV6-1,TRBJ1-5,TGTGCCAGCCGTTTACGGGTGGTCAATCAGCCCCAGCATTTT,CASRLRVVNQPQHF
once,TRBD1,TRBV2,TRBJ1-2,TGTGCCAGCAGTCCCGGGACAGTGAGCTATGGCTACACCTTC,CASSPGTVSYGYTF
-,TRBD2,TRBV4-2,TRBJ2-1,TGTGCCAGCAGCCAAGATCCCATACTAGCGGGGGGCTACAATGAGCAGTTCTTC,CASSQDPILAGGYNEQFF
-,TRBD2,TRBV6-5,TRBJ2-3,TGTGCCAGCAGTCCCGCTTCGGGGGGGACGCAGTATTTT,CASSPASGGTQYF
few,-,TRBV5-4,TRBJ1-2,TGTGCCAGCAGCTTGGATTCGGGGGTTCAATATGGCTACACCTTC,CASSLDSGVQYGYTF
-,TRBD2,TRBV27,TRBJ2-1,TGTGCCAGCAGTTTATCGTTGGCTAGCGGGAGGAAGGAGCAGTTCTTC,CASSLSLASGRKEQFF
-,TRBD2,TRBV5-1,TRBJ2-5,TGCGCCAGCAGCCCTGGACTAGCGGGGGTTCAAGAGACCCAGTACTTC,CASSPGLAGVQETQYF
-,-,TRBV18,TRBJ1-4,TGTGCCAGCTCACCTACAGGCGTTTATAATGAAAAACTGTTTTTT,CASSPTGVYNEKLFF
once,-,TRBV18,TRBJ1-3,TGTGCCAGCTCCCAACAGGGTTACTTATCTGGAAACACCATATATTTT,CASSQQGYLSGNTIYF
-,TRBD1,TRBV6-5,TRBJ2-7,TGTGCCAGCAGTTACTCTCCGGGACAGCTTTCCTACGAGCAGTACTTC,CASSYSPGQLSYEQYF
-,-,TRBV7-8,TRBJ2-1,TGTGCCAGCGAACTACTAGAAGGTTACAATGAGCAGTTCTTC,CASELLEGYNEQFF
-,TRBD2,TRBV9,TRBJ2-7,TGTGCCAGCAGCGTTGCGGGAGGGCCCTACGAGCAGTACTTC,CASSVAGGPYEQYF
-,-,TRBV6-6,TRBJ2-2,TGTGCCAGCAGTTTATCTGCCGGGGAGCTGTTTTTT,CASSLSAGELFF
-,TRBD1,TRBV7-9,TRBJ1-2,TGTGCCAGCGACCCGGGGACAGAGTTCTATGGCTACACCTTC,CASDPGTEFYGYTF
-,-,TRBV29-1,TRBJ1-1,TGCAGCGTTGATTGGCAGATGATGAACACTGAAGCTTTCTTT,CSVDWQMMNTEAFF
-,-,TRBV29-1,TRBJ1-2,TGCAGCGTTGTACCGGAGCAGGGAAGGGAGGATGGCTACACCTTC,CSVVPEQGREDGYTF
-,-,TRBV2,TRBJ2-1,TGTGCCAGCAATGGGGGGAGCTCCTACAATGAGCAGTTCTTC,CASNGGSSYNEQFF
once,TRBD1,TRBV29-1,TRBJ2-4,TGCAGCGTCAGACAGGGTGGAAACATTCAGTACTTC,CSVRQGGNIQYF
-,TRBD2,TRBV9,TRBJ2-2,TGTGCCAGCAGCGGGACTAGCGGGGTAACGAACACCGGGGAGCTGTTTTTT,CASSGTSGVTNTGELFF
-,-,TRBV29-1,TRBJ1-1,TGCAGCGTGTTGCGGGGTATGAATACTGAAGCTTTCTTT,CSVLRGMNTEAFF
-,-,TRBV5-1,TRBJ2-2,TGCGCCAGCAGCTTGAGACTAGCGAACACCGGGGAGCTGTTTTTT,CASSLRLANTGELFF
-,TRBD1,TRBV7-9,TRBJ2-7,TGTGCCAGCAGGGGGAGTGTACCGGGACAGACCTACGAGCAGTACTTC,CASRGSVPGQTYEQYF
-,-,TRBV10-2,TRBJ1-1,TGCGCCACCCTGACAACCCTTTTGAACACTGAAGCTTTCTTT,CATLTTLLNTEAFF
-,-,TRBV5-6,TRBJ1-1,TGTGCCAGCAGCGGCAGGGTGAACACTGAAGCTTTCTTT,CASSGRVNTEAFF
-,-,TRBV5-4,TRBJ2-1,TGTGCCAGCAGCTTGACTAGTGACAATGAGCAGTTCTTC,CASSLTSDNEQFF
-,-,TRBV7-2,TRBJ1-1,TGTGCCAGCAGCTTAGGAGGGTATGACACTGAAGCTTTCTTT,CASSLGGYDTEAFF
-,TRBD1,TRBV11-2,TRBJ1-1,TGTGCCAGCAGCCCACAGGGGGCGAACACTGAAGCTTTCTTT,CASSPQGANTEAFF
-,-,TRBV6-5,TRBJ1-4,TGTGCCAGCAGTCCCTCTTCGGGAGTCAATGAAAAACTGTTTTTT,CASSPSSGVNEKLFF
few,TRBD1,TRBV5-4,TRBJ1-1,TGTGCCAGCAGCTGGTGGACAGGGAAGGCTGAAGCTTTCTTT,CASSWWTGKAEAFF
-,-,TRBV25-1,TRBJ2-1,TGTGCCAGCAGTGAAGAACACTCCTACAATGAGCAGTTCTTC,CASSEEHSYNEQFF
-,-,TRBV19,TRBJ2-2,TGTGCCAGTAGTTCTAGAGGGCCAAACACCGGGGAGCTGTTTTTT,CASSSRGPNTGELFF
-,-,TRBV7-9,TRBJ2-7,TGTGCCAGCAGCTCCCCTTGGAGTCAGTCCTACGAGCAGTACTTC,CASSSPWSQSYEQYF
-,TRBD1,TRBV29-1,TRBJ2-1,TGCAGCGGAACCGGGACAGGGGTGTACAATGAGCAGTTCTTC,CSGTGTGVYNEQFF
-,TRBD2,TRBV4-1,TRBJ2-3,TGCGCCAGCAGCCAAGATCAGGTTAGCGGGGCCCCGAAGGCTGGAGATACGCAGTATTTT,CASSQDQVSGAPKAGDTQYF
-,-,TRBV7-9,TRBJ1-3,TGTGCCAGCAGTCCCGGGTGGACTGGAAACACCATATATTTT,CASSPGWTGNTIYF
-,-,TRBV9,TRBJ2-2,TGTGCCAGCAGCGTAGACACGAACACCGGGGAGCTGTTTTTT,CASSVDTNTGELFF